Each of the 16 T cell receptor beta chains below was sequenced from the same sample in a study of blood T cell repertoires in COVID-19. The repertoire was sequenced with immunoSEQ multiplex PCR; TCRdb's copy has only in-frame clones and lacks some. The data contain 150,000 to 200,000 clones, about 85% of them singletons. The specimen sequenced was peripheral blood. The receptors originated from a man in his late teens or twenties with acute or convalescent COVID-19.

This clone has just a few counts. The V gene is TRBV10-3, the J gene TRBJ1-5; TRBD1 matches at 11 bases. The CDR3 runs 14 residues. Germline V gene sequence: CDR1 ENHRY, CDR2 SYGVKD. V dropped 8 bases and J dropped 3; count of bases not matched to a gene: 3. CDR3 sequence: CAIGQGANNQPQHF. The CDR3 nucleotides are TGTGCCATCGGACAGGGGGCGAACAATCAGCCCCAGCATTTT.

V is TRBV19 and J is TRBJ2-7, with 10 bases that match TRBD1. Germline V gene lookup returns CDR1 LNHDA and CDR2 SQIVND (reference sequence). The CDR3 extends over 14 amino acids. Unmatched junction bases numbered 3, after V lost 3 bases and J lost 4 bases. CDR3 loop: CASSIGTGEYEQYF. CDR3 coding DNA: TGTGCCAGTAGTATCGGGACAGGGGAGTACGAGCAGTACTTC.

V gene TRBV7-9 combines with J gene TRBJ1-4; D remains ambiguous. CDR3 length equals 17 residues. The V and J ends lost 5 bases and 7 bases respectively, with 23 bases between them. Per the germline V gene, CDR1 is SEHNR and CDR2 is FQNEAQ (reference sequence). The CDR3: CASSLPGRGKEGEKLFF. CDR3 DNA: TGTGCCAGCAGCCTTCCTGGACGGGGAAAGGAAGGTGAAAAACTGTTTTTT. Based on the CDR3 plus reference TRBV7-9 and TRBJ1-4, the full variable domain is DTGVSQNPRHKITKRGQNVTFRCDPISEHNRLYWYRQTLGQGPEFLTYFQNEAQLEKSRLLSDRFSAERPKGSFSTLEIQRTEQGDSAMYLCASSLPGRGKEGEKLFFGSGTQLSVL.

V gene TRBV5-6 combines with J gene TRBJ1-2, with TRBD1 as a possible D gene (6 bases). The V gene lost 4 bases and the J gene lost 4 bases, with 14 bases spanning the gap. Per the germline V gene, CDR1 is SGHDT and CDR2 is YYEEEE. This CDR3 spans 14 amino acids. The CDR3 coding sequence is TGTGCCAGCAGCCCCCGGATGGGGGCCTATGGCTACACCTTC. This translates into CASSPRMGAYGYTF.

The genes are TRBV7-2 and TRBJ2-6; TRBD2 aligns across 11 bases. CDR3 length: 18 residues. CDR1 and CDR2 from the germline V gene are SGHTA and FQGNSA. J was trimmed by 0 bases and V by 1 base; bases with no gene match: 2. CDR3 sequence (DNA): TGTGCCAGCAGCTTAGGACTAGCGGGGAGCTCTGGGGCCAACGTCCTGACTTTC. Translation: CASSLGLAGSSGANVLTF. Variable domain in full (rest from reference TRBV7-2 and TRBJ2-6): GAGVSQSPSNKVTEKGKDVELRCDPISGHTALYWYRQSLGQGLEFLIYFQGNSAPDKSGLPSDRFSAERTGGSVSTLTIQRTQQEDSAVYLCASSLGLAGSSGANVLTFGAGSRLTVL.

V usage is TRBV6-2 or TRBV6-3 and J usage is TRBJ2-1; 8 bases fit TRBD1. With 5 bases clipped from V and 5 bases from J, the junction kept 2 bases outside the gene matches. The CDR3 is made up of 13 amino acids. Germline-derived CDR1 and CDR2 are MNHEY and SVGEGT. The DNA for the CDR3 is TGTGCCAGCAGTGGACAGGGACACAATGAGCAGTTCTTC. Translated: CASSGQGHNEQFF.

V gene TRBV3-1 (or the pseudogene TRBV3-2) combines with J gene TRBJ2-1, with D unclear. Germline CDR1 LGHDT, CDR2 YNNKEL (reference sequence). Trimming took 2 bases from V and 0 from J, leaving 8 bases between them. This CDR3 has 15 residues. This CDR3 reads CASSQRRSSYNEQFF. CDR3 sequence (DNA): TGTGCCAGCAGCCAACGGCGGAGCTCCTACAATGAGCAGTTCTTC.

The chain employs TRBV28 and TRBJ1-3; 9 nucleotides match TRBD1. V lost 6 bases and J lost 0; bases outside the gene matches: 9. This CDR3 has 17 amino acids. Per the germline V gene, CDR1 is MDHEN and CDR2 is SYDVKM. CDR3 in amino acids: CASRGDRVGFSGNTIYF. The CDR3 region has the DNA TGTGCCAGCAGAGGGGACAGGGTGGGATTCTCTGGAAACACCATATATTTT.

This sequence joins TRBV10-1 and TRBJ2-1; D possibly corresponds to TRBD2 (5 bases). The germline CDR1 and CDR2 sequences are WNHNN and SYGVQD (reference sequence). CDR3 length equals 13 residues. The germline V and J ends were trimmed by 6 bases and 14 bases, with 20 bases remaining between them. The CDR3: CASRPGPAGMEFF. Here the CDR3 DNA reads TGCGCCAGCAGACCTGGACCCGCCGGGATGGAGTTCTTC.

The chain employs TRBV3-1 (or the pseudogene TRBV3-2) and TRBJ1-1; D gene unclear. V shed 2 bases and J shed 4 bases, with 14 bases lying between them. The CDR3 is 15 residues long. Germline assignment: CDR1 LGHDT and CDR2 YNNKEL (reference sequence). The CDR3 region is CASSQNPRVGTEAFF. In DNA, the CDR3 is TGTGCCAGCAGCCAAAACCCCCGGGTAGGCACTGAAGCTTTCTTT.

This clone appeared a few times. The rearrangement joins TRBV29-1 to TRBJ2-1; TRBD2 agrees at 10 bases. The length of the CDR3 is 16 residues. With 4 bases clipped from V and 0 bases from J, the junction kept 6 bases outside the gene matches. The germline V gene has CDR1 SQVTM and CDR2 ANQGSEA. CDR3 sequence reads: CSVVLSGGVSYNEQFF. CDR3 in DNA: TGCAGCGTTGTTTTGAGCGGGGGGGTCTCCTACAATGAGCAGTTCTTC.

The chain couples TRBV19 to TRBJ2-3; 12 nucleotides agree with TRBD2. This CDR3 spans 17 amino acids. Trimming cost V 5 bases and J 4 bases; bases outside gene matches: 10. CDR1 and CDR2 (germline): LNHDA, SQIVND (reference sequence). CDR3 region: CASSVWTSGVKADTQYF. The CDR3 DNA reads TGTGCCAGTAGTGTGTGGACTAGCGGGGTAAAAGCAGATACGCAGTATTTT.

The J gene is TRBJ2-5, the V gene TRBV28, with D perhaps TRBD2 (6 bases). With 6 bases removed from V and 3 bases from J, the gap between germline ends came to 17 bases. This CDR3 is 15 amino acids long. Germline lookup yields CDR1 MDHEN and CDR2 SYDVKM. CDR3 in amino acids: CASSPGWGVKETQYF. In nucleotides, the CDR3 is TGTGCCAGCAGCCCAGGGTGGGGGGTAAAAGAGACCCAGTACTTC.

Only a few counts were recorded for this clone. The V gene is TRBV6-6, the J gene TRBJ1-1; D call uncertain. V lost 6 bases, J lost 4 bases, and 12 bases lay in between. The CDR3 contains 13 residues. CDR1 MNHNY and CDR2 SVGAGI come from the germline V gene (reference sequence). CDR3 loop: CASSQTTITEAFF. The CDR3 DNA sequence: TGTGCCAGCAGCCAGACTACGATCACTGAAGCTTTCTTT.

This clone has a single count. As DNA, the CDR3 is TGTGCCAGCAGCTCCCGACTAGCGGGGGGGCGGGGAGATACGCAGTATTTT. Translating it yields CASSSRLAGGRGDTQYF. The chain employs TRBV3-1 (or the pseudogene TRBV3-2) and TRBJ2-3, with TRBD2 matching 14 bases. CDR3 length: 17 residues. J was trimmed by 5 bases and V by 5 bases; bases with no gene match: 9. Germline V CDR1 and CDR2: LGHDT, YNNKEL (reference sequence).

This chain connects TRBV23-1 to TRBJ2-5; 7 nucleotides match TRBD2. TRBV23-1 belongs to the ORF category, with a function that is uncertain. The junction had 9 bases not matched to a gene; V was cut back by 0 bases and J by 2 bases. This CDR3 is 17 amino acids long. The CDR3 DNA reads TGCGCCAGCAGTCAATCGATAATGGGGGGGTGTCAAGAGACCCAGTACTTC. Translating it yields CASSQSIMGGCQETQYF.